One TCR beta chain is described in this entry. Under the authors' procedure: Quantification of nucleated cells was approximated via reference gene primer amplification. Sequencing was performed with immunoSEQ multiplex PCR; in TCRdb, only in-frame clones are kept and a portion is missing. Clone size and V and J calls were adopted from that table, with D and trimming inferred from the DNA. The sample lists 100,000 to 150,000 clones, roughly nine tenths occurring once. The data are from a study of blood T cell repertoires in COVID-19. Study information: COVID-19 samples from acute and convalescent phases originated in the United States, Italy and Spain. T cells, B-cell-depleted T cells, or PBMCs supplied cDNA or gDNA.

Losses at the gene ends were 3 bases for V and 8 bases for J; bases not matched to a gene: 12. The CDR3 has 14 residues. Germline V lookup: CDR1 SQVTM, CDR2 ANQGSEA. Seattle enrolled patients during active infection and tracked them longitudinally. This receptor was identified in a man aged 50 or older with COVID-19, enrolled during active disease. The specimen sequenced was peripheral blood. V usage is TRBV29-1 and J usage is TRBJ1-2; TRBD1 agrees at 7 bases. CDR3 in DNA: TGCAGCGTTGACGACAACAGGGGCCCGACAGGCTACACCTTC. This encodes CSVDDNRGPTGYTF. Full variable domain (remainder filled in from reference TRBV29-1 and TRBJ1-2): SAVISQKPSRDICQRGTSLTIQCQVDSQVTMMFWYRQQPGQSLTLIATANQGSEATYESGFVIDKFPISRPNLTFSTLTVSNMSPEDSSIYLCSVDDNRGPTGYTFGSGTRLTVV.